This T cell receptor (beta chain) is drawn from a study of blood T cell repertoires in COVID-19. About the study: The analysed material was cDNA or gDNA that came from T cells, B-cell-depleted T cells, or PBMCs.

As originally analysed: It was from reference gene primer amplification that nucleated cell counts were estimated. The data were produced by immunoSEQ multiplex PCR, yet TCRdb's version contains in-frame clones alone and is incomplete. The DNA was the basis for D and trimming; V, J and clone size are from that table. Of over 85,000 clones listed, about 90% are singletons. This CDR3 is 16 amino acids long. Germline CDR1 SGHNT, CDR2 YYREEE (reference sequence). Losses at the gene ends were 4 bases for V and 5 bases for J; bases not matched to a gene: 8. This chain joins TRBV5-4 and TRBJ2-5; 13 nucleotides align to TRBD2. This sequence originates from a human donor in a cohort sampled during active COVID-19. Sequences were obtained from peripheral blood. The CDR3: CASSIRLAGGEETQYF. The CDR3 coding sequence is TGTGCCAGCAGCATCCGACTAGCGGGAGGTGAGGAGACCCAGTACTTC.